This T cell receptor beta chain originates from a study of blood T cell repertoires in COVID-19. Turning to the study itself: Sample material is recorded as cDNA or gDNA derived from T cells, B-cell-depleted T cells, or PBMCs.

The protocol was immunoSEQ multiplex PCR, while the TCRdb copy is restricted to in-frame clones and leaves out a portion. The sample lists 200,000 to 250,000 clones; about 90% were seen once. A note on this clone: A read error may account for a junction end that differs from germline.

The germline gives CDR1 SGHVS, CDR2 FNYEAQ. The CDR3 totals 17 residues. Sequenced sample: peripheral blood. The V call is TRBV7-6, the J call TRBJ2-7; 11 positions agree with TRBD2. The clonotype was recovered from a woman under 30 who had recovered from COVID-19. The CDR3 DNA follows: TGTGCCAGCAGCCTAGCCCCCATAGCGGGAGGGAGCTACGAGCAGTACTTC. It specifies CASSLAPIAGGSYEQYF. Supplemented by reference TRBV7-6 and TRBJ2-7, the full variable domain reads GAGVSQSPRYKVTKRGQDVALRCDPISGHVSLYWYRQALGQGPEFLTYFNYEAQQDKSGLPNDRFSAERPEGSISTLTIQRTEQRDSAMYRCASSLAPIAGGSYEQYFGPGTRLTVT.